A single sample is the source of the 23 T cell receptor beta chains below, sequenced in a study of T cells after yellow fever vaccination. MiXCR was run by TCRdb on the 5' RACE reads, yielding one entry per CDR3 protein. The data show 300,000 to 400,000 distinct CDR3 sequences, about 4% seen once. Source: PBMCs, taken 5 days after the yellow fever booster vaccination. The receptors shown here come from a man between 18 and 29 years old who received the YFV17D yellow fever vaccine.

This clonotype was counted many times. Written as DNA, the CDR3 is TGTGCCAGTATCTACTCCCTGGAAGCTTTCTTT. Translating it yields CASIYSLEAFF. The chain is built from TRBV19 and TRBJ1-1; D uncertain. The CDR3 extends over 11 amino acids. Germline V gives CDR1 LNHDA, CDR2 SQIVND (reference sequence). With 7 bases removed from V and 8 bases from J, the gap between germline ends came to 11 bases.

In its sample, this clonotype was seen a few times. This chain links TRBV20-1 with TRBJ1-5, with a possible D match to TRBD1 (5 bases). V was pared by 3 bases and J by 4 bases, with 13 bases between. The length of the CDR3 is 14 residues. The germline gives CDR1 DFQATT, CDR2 SNEGSKA (reference sequence). The CDR3 nucleotides are TGCAGTGCTAGTTCTCGACAGCATAATCAGCCCCAGCATTTT. Its translation: CSASSRQHNQPQHF.

In this sample, this clonotype turned up many times. The chain is built from TRBV6-4 and TRBJ1-5; the match to TRBD1 covers 8 bases. The germline gives CDR1 MRHNA, CDR2 SNTAGT. The trim removed 6 bases at V and 3 bases at J, leaving 16 bases unmatched. This CDR3 has 18 amino acids. This CDR3 is CASRAAPRDRILNQPQHF. Here the CDR3 DNA reads TGTGCCAGCAGAGCGGCCCCCCGGGACAGGATCCTCAATCAGCCCCAGCATTTT.

This chain connects TRBV6-5 to TRBJ2-2; D gene unclear. The length of the CDR3 is 12 residues. The germline V and J ends were trimmed by 2 bases and 5 bases, with 3 bases remaining between them. CDR1 MNHEY and CDR2 SVGAGI come from the germline V gene. This chain's CDR3 is CASSYDTGELFF. CDR3 nucleotides: TGTGCCAGCAGTTACGATACCGGGGAGCTGTTTTTT.

This clonotype has at least ten counts. J is TRBJ2-1 and V is TRBV27; TRBD1 matches at 8 bases. The length of the CDR3 is 12 residues. Germline assignment: CDR1 MNHEY and CDR2 SMNVEV (reference sequence). V trimming: 10 bases; J trimming: 8 bases; junction bases outside the gene matches: 7. CDR3 DNA sequence: TGTGCCACCCGACAGGGGTACCATGAGCAGTTCTTC. This sequence encodes CATRQGYHEQFF.

This clonotype has just a few counts. The V call is TRBV6-6, the J call TRBJ1-5, with D hard to call. Trimming took off 2 bases at V and 7 bases at J, with 18 bases between the two ends. The CDR3 is made up of 16 amino acids. Germline V CDR1 and CDR2: MNHNY, SVGAGI (reference sequence). DNA for the CDR3: TGTGCCAGCAGTTACGCGTCCTGGGAGGCGGGGCAGCCCCAGCATTTT. It encodes CASSYASWEAGQPQHF.

The chain uses TRBV6-5 and TRBJ1-2; maybe TRBD1 (5 bases). The germline V gene encodes CDR1 MNHEY and CDR2 SVGAGI. V lost 6 bases, J lost 2 bases, and 16 bases lay in between. This CDR3 contains 15 residues. Here the CDR3 DNA reads TGTGCCAGCAGCTCGGGAGGGGAGGTAAACTATGGCTACACCTTC. As protein: CASSSGGEVNYGYTF.

This clonotype was counted only a few times. This chain connects TRBV11-2 to TRBJ1-2, with D unclear. Trimming took off 3 bases at V and 3 bases at J, with 17 bases between the two ends. CDR3 length: 16 residues. The germline CDR1 and CDR2 sequences are SGHAT and FQNNGV. The CDR3 protein is CASSFLRVRTHYGYTF. CDR3 nucleotides: TGTGCCAGCAGCTTTCTCCGGGTCCGGACGCACTATGGCTACACCTTC. Combining the CDR3 with reference TRBV11-2 and TRBJ1-2 gives the whole variable domain EAGVAQSPRYKIIEKRQSVAFWCNPISGHATLYWYQQILGQGPKLLIQFQNNGVVDDSQLPKDRFSAERLKGVDSTLKIQPAKLEDSAVYLCASSFLRVRTHYGYTFGSGTRLTVV.

This clonotype was seen repeatedly, ten times or more. V gene TRBV2 combines with J gene TRBJ2-7, with D perhaps being TRBD1 or TRBD2 (5 bases each). Germline values: CDR1 SNHLY, CDR2 FYNNEI. The CDR3 covers 15 residues. V shed 5 bases and J shed 3 bases, with 17 bases lying between them. The CDR3 protein is CASSRGQGLNYEQYF. CDR3 coding DNA: TGTGCCAGCAGTCGCGGGCAGGGCCTAAACTACGAGCAGTACTTC. Drawing the rest from reference TRBV2 and TRBJ2-7, the complete variable domain is EPEVTQTPSHQVTQMGQEVILRCVPISNHLYFYWYRQILGQKVEFLVSFYNNEISEKSEIFDDQFSVERPDGSNFTLKIRSTKLEDSAMYFCASSRGQGLNYEQYFGPGTRLTVT.

The chain joins TRBV20-1 to TRBJ1-1; no definite D call. This CDR3 has 12 amino acids. V lost 6 bases, J lost 1 base, and 9 bases lay in between. Germline V gene data show CDR1 as DFQATT and CDR2 as SNEGSKA (reference sequence). CDR3 protein: CSAANSNTEAFF. CDR3 nucleotide sequence: TGCAGTGCCGCTAACTCGAACACTGAAGCTTTCTTT.

This clonotype turned up a few times. The rearrangement joins TRBV5-6 to TRBJ2-1; no clear D. CDR3 length: 11 amino acids. The V end lost 6 bases, the J end lost 3 bases, and 4 bases lay between the germline ends. CDR1 SGHDT and CDR2 YYEEEE come from the germline V gene. In nucleotides, the CDR3 is TGTGCCAGCAAGAGCTACAATGAGCAGTTCTTC. Translated, it gives CASKSYNEQFF.

J is TRBJ1-6 and V is TRBV20-1; D not resolved. With 4 bases removed from V and 0 bases from J, the gap between germline ends came to 19 bases. From germline, CDR1 is DFQATT and CDR2 SNEGSKA (reference sequence). The CDR3 is 18 residues long. CDR3 region: CSATSFGRTSSYNSPLHF. CDR3 sequence (DNA): TGCAGTGCTACCTCATTCGGTAGGACCAGCTCCTATAATTCACCCCTCCACTTT.

This clonotype was seen only a few times. The V call is TRBV7-9, the J call TRBJ2-3; 9 nucleotides line up with TRBD1. The CDR3 consists of 15 residues. V lost 4 bases to trimming and J lost 4 bases; unmatched junction nucleotides: 6. CDR1 is SEHNR and CDR2 is FQNEAQ in the germline V gene (reference sequence). The CDR3 DNA sequence: TGTGCCAGCAGCTCTGACAGGGGGTTAGCAGATACGCAGTATTTT. Amino acid sequence: CASSSDRGLADTQYF.

This clonotype was counted a few times. The genes are TRBV20-1 and TRBJ1-1, with unresolved D. The germline gives CDR1 DFQATT, CDR2 SNEGSKA (reference sequence). V was trimmed by 3 bases and J by 4 bases, leaving 15 bases between them. CDR3 length: 14 residues. The CDR3 loop is CSASSPARGTEAFF. The CDR3 nucleotides are TGCAGTGCTAGTTCCCCTGCCCGGGGCACTGAAGCTTTCTTT.

This clonotype was detected many times. The J gene is TRBJ1-2, the V gene TRBV20-1, with 9 bases aligning to TRBD1. The J segment lost 4 bases and the V segment lost 4 bases, leaving 4 bases of the junction unmatched. The CDR3 runs 13 residues. Germline assignment: CDR1 DFQATT and CDR2 SNEGSKA (reference sequence). This CDR3 is CSATGQGFYGYTF. The CDR3 bases are TGCAGTGCTACCGGACAGGGGTTCTATGGCTACACCTTC.

This clonotype occurred a few times. The chain employs TRBV18 and TRBJ1-4; 10 bases agree with TRBD1. Germline V CDR1 and CDR2: KGHSH, LQKENI. V trimming: 1 base; J trimming: 7 bases; junction bases outside the gene matches: 12. The CDR3 length is 18 residues. In nucleotides, the CDR3 is TGTGCCAGCTCACCACGGGACAGGGGTGGCATGAGTCCTGAAAAACTGTTTTTT. Translating gives CASSPRDRGGMSPEKLFF.

A few counts support this clonotype. The genes are TRBV9 and TRBJ2-3; 10 bases map to TRBD2. V lost 3 bases to trimming and J lost 2 bases; unmatched junction nucleotides: 3. Germline CDR1 is SGDLS and CDR2 is YYNGEE. The CDR3 extends over 15 amino acids. The CDR3 sequence: CASSDSGGPTDTQYF. The CDR3 DNA is TGTGCCAGCAGCGATAGCGGGGGGCCCACAGATACGCAGTATTTT.

The chain combines TRBV5-1 with TRBJ1-1; a weak D match, TRBD1 (5 bases). V lost 3 bases and J 3 bases, leaving 18 bases between the germline ends. CDR3 length: 16 amino acids. Germline V gives CDR1 SGHRS, CDR2 YFSETQ. The CDR3 spells CASSSLPGVGDTEAFF. The DNA for the CDR3 is TGCGCCAGCAGCTCGTTGCCGGGGGTGGGGGACACTGAAGCTTTCTTT. The variable domain in full, completed from reference TRBV5-1 and TRBJ1-1, reads KAGVTQTPRYLIKTRGQQVTLSCSPISGHRSVSWYQQTPGQGLQFLFEYFSETQRNKGNFPGRFSGRQFSNSRSEMNVSTLELGDSALYLCASSSLPGVGDTEAFFGQGTRLTVV.

The CDR3: CASSLGSVLAGHTQYF. CDR3 nucleotide sequence: TGCGCCAGCAGCTTGGGATCCGTACTAGCGGGGCATACGCAGTATTTT. The chain recombines TRBV5-1 with TRBJ2-3, with TRBD2 matching over 10 bases. CDR3 length equals 16 residues. From germline, CDR1 is SGHRS and CDR2 YFSETQ. Trimming took 0 bases from V and 7 from J; bases not matched to a gene: 8. Using reference TRBV5-1 and TRBJ2-3 for the parts outside the CDR3, the full variable domain is KAGVTQTPRYLIKTRGQQVTLSCSPISGHRSVSWYQQTPGQGLQFLFEYFSETQRNKGNFPGRFSGRQFSNSRSEMNVSTLELGDSALYLCASSLGSVLAGHTQYFGPGTRLTVL.

This clonotype was seen only a few times. The chain employs TRBV4-1 and TRBJ2-7; possible D gene TRBD2, 6 bases. This CDR3 region has 15 residues. Germline V gene lookup returns CDR1 MGHRA and CDR2 YSYEKL. Trimming left V 0 bases short and J 6 bases short, with 15 bases between. CDR3 DNA: TGCGCCAGCAGCCAAGAGCGGACTCCCGGGGGCGAGCAGTACTTC. Its protein is CASSQERTPGGEQYF.

The chain couples TRBV5-5 to TRBJ2-3; no clear D gene. Trimming left V 0 bases short and J 5 bases short, with 10 bases between. Germline assignment: CDR1 SGHKS and CDR2 YYEKEE (reference sequence). This CDR3 has 14 amino acids. The CDR3 spells CASSLASWKDTQYF. The CDR3 coding sequence is TGTGCCAGCAGCTTGGCCTCATGGAAAGATACGCAGTATTTT.

The V gene is TRBV5-5, the J gene TRBJ2-5; D is undetermined. The germline V gene has CDR1 SGHKS and CDR2 YYEKEE (reference sequence). The CDR3 runs to 14 residues. Trimming shortened V by 6 bases and J by 0 bases, and 12 bases separated the two germline ends. The chain's CDR3 is CASNTLQYQETQYF. The CDR3 coding sequence is TGTGCCAGCAACACCTTACAGTACCAAGAGACCCAGTACTTC. Complete variable domain (other parts from reference TRBV5-5 and TRBJ2-5): DAGVTQSPTHLIKTRGQQVTLRCSPISGHKSVSWYQQVLGQGPQFIFQYYEKEERGRGNFPDRFSARQFPNYSSELNVNALLLGDSALYLCASNTLQYQETQYFGPGTRLLVL.

This clonotype appeared a few times. The rearrangement uses TRBV27 and TRBJ1-6; 7 nucleotides line up with TRBD1. With 3 bases clipped from V and 8 bases from J, the junction kept 4 bases outside the gene matches. Germline loops: CDR1 MNHEY, CDR2 SMNVEV (reference sequence). The CDR3 is 14 amino acids. For the CDR3, the DNA is TGTGCCAGCAGTTTGACAGGGATGGATTCACCCCTCCACTTT. As protein: CASSLTGMDSPLHF.